A single sample gave rise to the 16 T cell receptor beta chains below, sequenced in a study of CD8 T cells in ankylosing spondylitis. TCRdb independently ran MiXCR on the 5' RACE reads; one entry per CDR3 protein. This repertoire shows about 96,000 distinct CDR3 sequences, around 9.4% found once; its top ten account for about 4.6%. Sequencing was performed on blood, either unsorted or a sorted T cell fraction (not recorded which). These receptor sequences come from a male donor with ankylosing spondylitis or in good health (not recorded which).

This clonotype is medium-sized (0.01 to 0.1%) in the sample. V is TRBV12-3 or TRBV12-4 and J is TRBJ2-3; D tentatively fits TRBD1 or TRBD2 (5 bases each). This CDR3 has 14 amino acids. Trimming stripped 7 bases from V and 1 base from J, with 12 bases between. The CDR3 region has the DNA TGTGCCAGCAAGCTCCCGGGGCGCACAGATACGCAGTATTTT. It specifies CASKLPGRTDTQYF.

The sample holds many counts of this clonotype. The chain has TRBV5-1 and TRBJ2-3; D call uncertain. From germline, CDR1 is SGHRS and CDR2 YFSETQ. The length of the CDR3 is 13 residues. V gave up 4 bases and J gave up 2 bases, with 8 bases separating them. CDR3 sequence: CASSQPPTDTQYF. The CDR3 DNA reads TGCGCCAGCAGCCAGCCCCCCACAGATACGCAGTATTTT.

This clonotype was found a few times. The chain couples TRBV9 to TRBJ2-5; TRBD2 agrees at 9 bases. CDR1 is SGDLS, CDR2 YYNGEE, per germline. Losses at the gene ends were 3 bases for V and 4 bases for J; bases not matched to a gene: 7. There are 15 residues in the CDR3. The chain's CDR3 is CASSEGGGARETQYF. The DNA for the CDR3 is TGTGCCAGCAGCGAGGGCGGGGGGGCGCGAGAGACCCAGTACTTC. Complete variable domain (other parts from reference TRBV9 and TRBJ2-5): DSGVTQTPKHLITATGQRVTLRCSPRSGDLSVYWYQQSLDQGLQFLIQYYNGEERAKGNILERFSAQQFPDLHSELNLSSLELGDSALYFCASSEGGGARETQYFGPGTRLLVL.

This clonotype was observed at least ten times. The rearrangement links TRBV5-1 to TRBJ2-5; D is perhaps TRBD1 (5 bases). Trimming cost V 2 bases and J 3 bases, with 11 bases left between them. In germline, CDR1 is SGHRS, CDR2 YFSETQ. The CDR3 is 14 residues long. The chain's CDR3 is CASSFMGPEETQYF. The CDR3 DNA follows: TGCGCCAGCAGCTTTATGGGGCCCGAAGAGACCCAGTACTTC.

This clonotype showed up many times. The chain employs TRBV10-3 and TRBJ2-7; no definite D call. V lost 6 bases and J lost 0, with 9 bases in between. Germline CDR1 reads ENHRY; CDR2 reads SYGVKD. The CDR3 totals 13 residues. The CDR3 nucleotides read TGTGCCATCAGGCCCGAGGACTCCTACGAGCAGTACTTC. Amino acids: CAIRPEDSYEQYF.

The sample holds many counts of this clonotype. The chain recombines TRBV11-3 with TRBJ2-1; D may be TRBD1 (6 bases). The CDR3 is 15 residues long. Trimming shortened V by 6 bases and J by 1 base, and 13 bases separated the two germline ends. Germline assignment: CDR1 SGHNT and CDR2 YENEEA. CDR3 residues: CASSVTGTSYNEQFF. In DNA, the CDR3 is TGTGCCAGCAGTGTTACCGGGACATCCTACAATGAGCAGTTCTTC.

The chain uses TRBV7-8 and TRBJ1-1; D is unresolved. This CDR3 has 15 amino acids. The ends were cut back, 2 bases at V and 5 bases at J, with 15 bases in the middle. Germline CDR1 SGHVS, CDR2 FQNEAQ. DNA of the CDR3: TGTGCCAGCAGCTTAATCCCTCCCCCAGTGACTGAAGCTTTCTTT. Protein product: CASSLIPPPVTEAFF.

V and J are TRBV10-3 and TRBJ2-3; 13 bases line up with TRBD2. Unmatched junction bases numbered 3, after V lost 0 bases and J lost 6 bases. CDR1 and CDR2 from the germline V gene are ENHRY and SYGVKD. The CDR3 contains 16 residues. The CDR3 region has the DNA TGTGCCATCAGTGAGTCCCGGACTAGCGGGGGTGATACGCAGTATTTT. The encoded protein is CAISESRTSGGDTQYF.

This clonotype was counted only a few times. This chain connects TRBV28 to TRBJ1-5; TRBD1 matches 8 bases. Trimming removed 3 bases from V and 8 bases from J; junction bases left unmatched: 3. The CDR3 covers 13 residues. The germline gives CDR1 MDHEN, CDR2 SYDVKM. CDR3 protein: CASSFRGLKPQHF. CDR3 DNA: TGTGCCAGCAGTTTCAGGGGGCTAAAGCCCCAGCATTTT.

This clonotype was counted ten times or more. This chain uses TRBV18 with TRBJ2-7; no reliable D call. Germline V gene lookup returns CDR1 KGHSH and CDR2 LQKENI. Deletions cut 2 bases from V and 3 bases from J, with 8 bases between. The CDR3 consists of 13 residues. This CDR3 reads CASSPSPLYEQYF. In DNA form, the CDR3 reads TGTGCCAGCTCACCAAGTCCACTCTACGAGCAGTACTTC.

This clonotype showed up many times. J is TRBJ1-5 and V is TRBV28; no clear D. Trimming stripped 7 bases from V and 0 bases from J, with 10 bases between. The CDR3 spans 14 residues. Germline V lookup: CDR1 MDHEN, CDR2 SYDVKM. The CDR3 loop is CASTNLSSNQPQHF. CDR3 coding DNA: TGTGCCAGCACCAATCTAAGTAGCAATCAGCCCCAGCATTTT.

This clonotype has only a few counts. V is TRBV7-9 and J is TRBJ1-4; D unclear. Germline values: CDR1 SEHNR, CDR2 FQNEAQ (reference sequence). CDR3 length: 14 amino acids. Trimming shortened V by 1 base and J by 7 bases, and 10 bases separated the two germline ends. The CDR3 loop is CASSLVGSTEKLFF. The CDR3 nucleotides read TGTGCCAGCAGCTTAGTAGGTTCTACTGAAAAACTGTTTTTT.

The sample holds a few counts of this clonotype. The chain couples TRBV19 to TRBJ1-1; TRBD1 is a possible D gene (6 bases). The CDR3 has 15 amino acids. Germline CDR1 is LNHDA and CDR2 is SQIVND (reference sequence). Trimming left V 5 bases short and J 5 bases short, with 18 bases between. The chain's CDR3 is CASSPRTAGVTEAFF. CDR3 nucleotides: TGTGCCAGTAGTCCCCGGACAGCCGGGGTTACTGAAGCTTTCTTT.

At least ten counts were recorded for this clonotype. In nucleotides, the CDR3 is TGTGCCAGCAGCTCATGGCCGGGACAGGGGGCCATAGCCTACGAGCAGTACTTC. It translates to CASSSWPGQGAIAYEQYF. The chain carries TRBV28 and TRBJ2-7, with 12 bases identical to TRBD1. Germline CDR1 and CDR2: MDHEN and SYDVKM. The CDR3 sequence is 18 residues long. V shed 6 bases and J 2 bases; nucleotides not matched to a gene: 14.

This clonotype has ten or more counts. This rearrangement joins TRBV5-1 to TRBJ2-1; TRBD1 matches at 9 bases. The CDR3 is 16 amino acids. Germline V gives CDR1 SGHRS, CDR2 YFSETQ. J was trimmed by 3 bases and V by 4 bases; bases with no gene match: 8. DNA of the CDR3: TGCGCCAGCAGCAGATCCGGGACAGGGAGCTACAATGAGCAGTTCTTC. Residues: CASSRSGTGSYNEQFF. The variable domain in full, completed from reference TRBV5-1 and TRBJ2-1, reads KAGVTQTPRYLIKTRGQQVTLSCSPISGHRSVSWYQQTPGQGLQFLFEYFSETQRNKGNFPGRFSGRQFSNSRSEMNVSTLELGDSALYLCASSRSGTGSYNEQFFGPGTRLTVL.

This clonotype was counted at least ten times. The chain carries TRBV29-1 and TRBJ2-6; D possibly corresponds to TRBD1 (5 bases). Trimming removed 7 bases at V and 1 base at J, with 8 bases between. The CDR3 extends over 13 amino acids. CDR1 and CDR2 (germline): SQVTM, ANQGSEA. Here the CDR3 DNA reads TGCAGCGGTGACAGTTCTGGGGCCAACGTCCTGACTTTC. Its translation is CSGDSSGANVLTF.